One and the same sample provided the 12 T cell receptor beta chains below, sequenced in a study of blood T cells in healthy people across ages. A second roughly 6 to 12 cycle PCR used barcoded and J-beta primers. TCRdb independently ran MiXCR on the 5' RACE reads; one entry per CDR3 protein. The data show over 1.5 million distinct CDR3 sequences, around 50% seen once. Material for sequencing was blood. The receptors stem from a woman between 40 and 55 years old in good health.

The chain carries TRBV7-9 and TRBJ1-2, with D perhaps TRBD1 (5 bases). Germline V gene data show CDR1 as SEHNR and CDR2 as FQNEAQ (reference sequence). This CDR3 contains 12 residues. V was shortened by 5 bases and J by 8 bases, with 12 bases between the two germline ends. The CDR3 nucleotides read TGTGCCAGCAGCGTAGGGGCGACCGGCTACACCTTC. This codes for CASSVGATGYTF.

The chain carries TRBV13 and TRBJ2-1; 10 bases agree with TRBD2. Germline trimming cut 4 bases from V and 10 bases from J; bases unmatched to any gene: 16. This CDR3 is built from 17 residues. Germline values: CDR1 PRHDT, CDR2 FYEKMQ (reference sequence). In DNA, the CDR3 is TGTGCCAGCAGCTCCATGAGCGGGGGGGCCAGGAAACAGGAGCAGTTCTTC. Its translation is CASSSMSGGARKQEQFF.

The chain links TRBV11-2 to TRBJ2-7; D is perhaps TRBD2 (7 bases). V was cut by 5 bases and J by 2 bases, with 22 bases left in between. Germline CDR1 SGHAT, CDR2 FQNNGV. This CDR3 spans 17 amino acids. CDR3 loop: CASSPLGRGGPAYEQYF. CDR3 nucleotides: TGTGCCAGCAGCCCCTTGGGTAGGGGGGGTCCCGCCTACGAGCAGTACTTC. Supplemented by reference TRBV11-2 and TRBJ2-7, the full variable domain reads EAGVAQSPRYKIIEKRQSVAFWCNPISGHATLYWYQQILGQGPKLLIQFQNNGVVDDSQLPKDRFSAERLKGVDSTLKIQPAKLEDSAVYLCASSPLGRGGPAYEQYFGPGTRLTVT.

This rearrangement joins TRBV12-3 or TRBV12-4 to TRBJ2-1, with D maybe TRBD2 (6 bases). V lost 6 bases, J lost 5 bases, and 23 bases lay in between. The CDR3 totals 17 residues. The CDR3: CASSPSRVRGGNNEQFF. CDR3 DNA sequence: TGTGCCAGCAGCCCCTCCCGGGTGCGGGGCGGGAACAATGAGCAGTTCTTC.

This chain connects TRBV20-1 to TRBJ2-1; TRBD2 matches 13 bases. The J call is doubtful: the DNA matches TRBJ2-7 better. The CDR3 has 14 amino acids. Germline lookup yields CDR1 DFQATT and CDR2 SNEGSKA (reference sequence). CDR3 coding DNA: TGCAGTGCTAGGGGACTAGCGGGAAACAATGAGCAGTACTTC. This sequence encodes CSARGLAGNNEQYF.

The chain joins TRBV20-1 to TRBJ2-7; 9 nucleotides match TRBD1. The CDR3 sequence is 14 residues long. Losses at the gene ends were 5 bases for V and 1 base for J; bases not matched to a gene: 6. Germline CDR1 reads DFQATT; CDR2 reads SNEGSKA (reference sequence). CDR3 in amino acids: CSASGQGNSYEQYF. The CDR3 nucleotides are TGCAGTGCTTCGGGACAGGGAAATTCCTACGAGCAGTACTTC.

A note on this clonotype: A junction end diverges from the germline sequence, so it may reflect a read error. The chain has TRBV4-2 and TRBJ2-5, with 9 bases lining up with TRBD2. From germline, CDR1 is LGHNA and CDR2 YNFKEQ. The CDR3 is made up of 17 amino acids. CDR3 protein: CASSQAVASGDQGTQYF. The CDR3 DNA follows: TGTGCCAGCAGCCAAGCGGTAGCTAGCGGGGATCAAGGGACCCAGTACTTC.

The chain combines TRBV28 with TRBJ2-1; D is possibly TRBD2 (5 bases). The CDR3 sequence is 15 residues long. Germline CDR1 is MDHEN and CDR2 is SYDVKM. The germline V and J ends were trimmed by 5 bases and 5 bases, with 16 bases remaining between them. CDR3 sequence (DNA): TGTGCCAGCAGTCCGGTGAGGGTTAGCGACAATGAGCAGTTCTTC. Its protein product is CASSPVRVSDNEQFF.

V usage is TRBV4-3 and J usage is TRBJ1-6; D not resolved. Germline CDR1 is LGHNA and CDR2 is YSLEER. CDR3 size: 15 residues. The V gene lost 4 bases and the J gene lost 7 bases, with 14 bases spanning the gap. CDR3 sequence: CASSRSGDGNSPLHF. CDR3 nucleotides: TGCGCCAGCAGCCGGTCAGGTGATGGGAATTCACCCCTCCACTTT.

The chain is built from TRBV6-6 and TRBJ2-7; the D gene could be TRBD1 or TRBD2 (6 bases each). Near its end, the DNA agrees better with TRBJ2-5, so the J call may be wrong. Germline CDR1 and CDR2: MNHNY and SVGAGI (reference sequence). CDR3 length equals 15 residues. DNA of the CDR3: TGTGCCAGCAGCTCGGAGTGGGGGGCCGGAGAGACCCAGTACTTC. It codes for CASSSEWGAGETQYF.

The chain is built from TRBV10-1 and TRBJ2-2; 13 bases map to TRBD2. J lost 1 base, V lost 6 bases, and 11 bases had no gene match. Looked up from germline, CDR1 is WNHNN and CDR2 is SYGVQD (reference sequence). CDR3 length: 19 amino acids. DNA for the CDR3: TGCGCCAGCAGAGGAGGATTGGGACTAGCGGGACAGAACACCGGGGAGCTGTTTTTT. This gives the protein CASRGGLGLAGQNTGELFF.

In its sample, this clonotype was seen a few times. A read error is possible here, since a much larger clone lies one base away. The J gene is TRBJ2-1, the V gene TRBV4-3; D unresolved. The CDR3 contains 13 residues. Per germline, CDR1 LGHNA and CDR2 YSLEER. Trimming cost V 1 base and J 0 bases, with 1 base left between them. The CDR3 is CASSQASYNEQFF. DNA of the CDR3: TGCGCCAGCAGCCAAGCCTCCTACAATGAGCAGTTCTTC.